This T cell receptor (beta chain) was documented in a study of control samples from healthy donors and cancer patients. The CDR3 extends over 13 amino acids. Germline CDR1 reads SGHDN; CDR2 reads FVKESK. Deletions cut 1 base from V and 7 bases from J, with 9 bases between. Profiling relied on immunoSEQ multiplex PCR, and the TCRdb table lists in-frame clones only, not all of them. Here the sample spans 150,000 or so clones, around 88% being singletons. This rearrangement joins TRBV14 to TRBJ2-3; no clear D gene. The clonotype comes from a man aged 18 to 35 in good health. Sequencing input: blood. The CDR3 loop reads CASSQARGNTQYF. CDR3 DNA sequence: TGTGCCAGCAGCCAAGCCCGTGGGAATACGCAGTATTTT.